This entry features one T cell receptor (beta chain) sequence. Antigen specificity is unknown. Trimming removed 3 bases from V and 5 bases from J; junction bases left unmatched: 6. CDR1 SGHVS and CDR2 FQNEAQ come from the germline V gene. The CDR3 has 15 amino acids. This sample stems from a study of a mutant IDH1 vaccine in newly diagnosed glioma. About the research overall: Earlier therapy was either radiotherapy, temozolomide, or both, and most got both.

This sample's time point: week 11, during vaccination. With topical imiquimod, each dose of the vaccine consisted of 300 ug of mutant IDH1 20-mer peptide. The repertoire was sequenced with immunoSEQ multiplex PCR; TCRdb's copy has only in-frame clones and lacks some. The sample lists 55,000 to 65,000 clones, 75% to 90% occurring once. Sequenced here: PBMCs, sampled from a glioma patient whose treatment included an IDH1 peptide vaccine. The TCR was taken from a man between 50 and 59 years old with glioma. J is TRBJ2-5 and V is TRBV7-8, with 10 positions matching TRBD2. The CDR3 region is CASSLRSGGAETQYF. The CDR3, as DNA: TGTGCCAGCAGCTTGCGGAGCGGGGGGGCTGAGACCCAGTACTTC.